This TCR beta chain is from a study of blood T cell repertoires in COVID-19. Germline V gives CDR1 ENHRY, CDR2 SYGVKD. With V trimmed by 0 bases and J by 2 bases, 22 bases remained unmatched. The CDR3 extends over 22 amino acids. Using immunoSEQ multiplex PCR, the repertoire was profiled, and TCRdb retains in-frame clones only, with some absent. Among approximately 98,000 clones, approximately 88% were seen once, and the ten largest hold 2% to 3%. The sequence derives from a human donor in a cohort sampled during active COVID-19. The chain recombines TRBV10-3 with TRBJ2-7; 10 nucleotides align to TRBD1. Sequencing was carried out using peripheral blood. This CDR3 reads CAISESERLTGGEGSHPYEQYF. In DNA form, the CDR3 reads TGTGCCATCAGTGAGTCGGAGCGCCTGACAGGGGGCGAAGGGTCTCACCCCTACGAGCAGTACTTC.